The 23 T cell receptor beta chains given below trace back to one sample, sequenced in a study of spatial heterogeneity in lung cancer. TCRdb reprocessed the 5' RACE reads with MiXCR, giving one entry per CDR3 protein. The sample lists about 22,000 distinct CDR3 sequences, more than 5% occurring once. As for time point: sample taken at primary tumor resection. The material sequenced was PBMCs, taken at surgery. The receptors were gathered from a male donor with early-stage non-small cell lung cancer.

This clonotype was detected many times. The chain uses TRBV18 and TRBJ2-7; D is unresolved. Germline V gene sequence: CDR1 KGHSH, CDR2 LQKENI. V gave up 6 bases and J gave up 2 bases, with 17 bases separating them. The CDR3 is 15 amino acids. CDR3 DNA: TGTGCCAGCTCCAACCACGACGAAGGAACCTACGAGCAGTACTTC. It is translated as CASSNHDEGTYEQYF. The whole variable domain, remainder taken from reference TRBV18 and TRBJ2-7, is NAGVMQNPRHLVRRRGQEARLRCSPMKGHSHVYWYRQLPEEGLKFMVYLQKENIIDESGMPKERFSAEFPKEGPSILRIQQVVRGDSAAYFCASSNHDEGTYEQYFGPGTRLTVT.

As regards this clonotype: This could be a read error, since a much larger clone is one nucleotide away. CDR3 coding DNA: TGTGCCAGCAGCCAGCGACAGGGGGCGAACACCGGGGAGCTGTCTTTT. This sequence encodes CASSQRQGANTGELSF. This chain joins TRBV7-2 and TRBJ2-2; the match to TRBD1 covers 10 bases. Germline V gene sequence: CDR1 SGHTA, CDR2 FQGNSA. The CDR3 runs to 16 residues.

This clonotype was detected ten times or more. The J gene is TRBJ2-7, the V gene TRBV28; D could derive from TRBD1 or TRBD2 (5 bases each). From germline, CDR1 is MDHEN and CDR2 SYDVKM. CDR3 length equals 14 residues. V lost 5 bases and J lost 2, with 13 bases in between. The CDR3 loop reads CASSPGTVAYEQYF. As DNA, the CDR3 is TGTGCCAGCAGTCCAGGGACGGTTGCCTACGAGCAGTACTTC.

This clonotype was picked up many times. The chain joins TRBV15 to TRBJ2-7; D remains unclear. Germline lookup yields CDR1 LNHNV and CDR2 YYDKDF (reference sequence). The CDR3 spans 15 residues. Trimming removed 0 bases at V and 0 bases at J, with 9 bases between. The CDR3 DNA follows: TGTGCCACCAGCAGAGATTTCGGTCACTCCTACGAGCAGTACTTC. Its protein product is CATSRDFGHSYEQYF.

V and J are TRBV5-1 and TRBJ2-7; TRBD1 agrees at 8 bases. Germline trimming cut 4 bases from V and 2 bases from J; bases unmatched to any gene: 5. The germline V gene encodes CDR1 SGHRS and CDR2 YFSETQ. The CDR3 is made up of 14 amino acids. As DNA, the CDR3 is TGCGCCAGCAGCAGACAGGGGCCTCCCTACGAGCAGTACTTC. This translates into CASSRQGPPYEQYF.

To note about this clonotype: The CDR3 ends on some other residue instead of the conserved phenylalanine or tryptophan, so this is likely a read error. The V and J genes are TRBV20-1 and TRBJ2-5; 11 bases align to TRBD2. J lost 2 bases, V lost 2 bases, and 7 bases had no gene match. Germline CDR1 reads DFQATT; CDR2 reads SNEGSKA (reference sequence). The CDR3 has 16 amino acids. The CDR3 reads CSARSTGTSGQETQYI. In nucleotides, the CDR3 is TGCAGTGCTAGATCGACCGGGACTAGCGGACAAGAGACCCAGTACATC.

The table lists this clonotype with many counts. V is TRBV7-2 and J is TRBJ2-7, with 11 bases aligning to TRBD2. This CDR3 comprises 15 residues. Trimming cost V 1 base and J 3 bases; bases outside gene matches: 2. Germline V gives CDR1 SGHTA, CDR2 FQGNSA. The DNA for the CDR3 is TGTGCCAGCAGCTTAGGTAGCGGGAGGGGCTACGAGCAGTACTTC. Its protein product is CASSLGSGRGYEQYF. The complete variable domain, with remaining parts taken from reference TRBV7-2 and TRBJ2-7, reads GAGVSQSPSNKVTEKGKDVELRCDPISGHTALYWYRQSLGQGLEFLIYFQGNSAPDKSGLPSDRFSAERTGGSVSTLTIQRTQQEDSAVYLCASSLGSGRGYEQYFGPGTRLTVT.

This clonotype was observed many times. CDR3 amino acids: CASSPYSGKTAADTQYF. CDR3 DNA: TGTGCCAGCAGCCCATATAGCGGGAAAACCGCAGCAGATACGCAGTATTTT. The genes are TRBV9 and TRBJ2-3; TRBD2 aligns across 8 bases. V shed 4 bases and J 4 bases; nucleotides not matched to a gene: 14. CDR3 length: 17 residues. Looked up from germline, CDR1 is SGDLS and CDR2 is YYNGEE.

This clonotype was seen at least ten times. V usage is TRBV7-9 and J usage is TRBJ1-2; D unclear. Trimming took 4 bases from V and 8 from J, leaving 14 bases between them. CDR3 length: 13 residues. The germline V gene has CDR1 SEHNR and CDR2 FQNEAQ (reference sequence). Here the CDR3 DNA reads TGTGCCAGCAGCTCGGACGAAGGAGGAGGCTACACCTTC. Residues: CASSSDEGGGYTF.

Judged by abundance, this clonotype is medium-sized. This rearrangement joins TRBV29-1 to TRBJ2-7; TRBD1 is a possible D gene (6 bases). V lost 7 bases and J 3 bases, leaving 16 bases between the germline ends. The CDR3 is made up of 13 amino acids. Germline CDR1 is SQVTM and CDR2 is ANQGSEA. This chain's CDR3 is CSAQPRDNYEQYF. Written as DNA, the CDR3 is TGCAGCGCCCAGCCCCGGGACAACTACGAGCAGTACTTC.

This clonotype appeared many times. The chain has TRBV6-5 and TRBJ2-7; possibly TRBD1 for D (6 bases). The CDR3 has 13 amino acids. V was shortened by 6 bases and J by 5 bases, with 14 bases between the two germline ends. Germline CDR1 and CDR2: MNHEY and SVGAGI. In DNA form, the CDR3 reads TGTGCCAGCAGCCGCGTGACAGGCCACGAGCAGTACTTC. It codes for CASSRVTGHEQYF.

This clonotype was recorded at least ten times. This chain joins TRBV10-3 and TRBJ2-1; TRBD1 might be the D (5 bases). Germline CDR1 is ENHRY and CDR2 is SYGVKD. This CDR3 spans 14 amino acids. The V and J ends lost 0 bases and 12 bases respectively, with 15 bases between them. The CDR3 DNA is TGTGCCATCAGTGAGTCGTTCAGGGCCTCGGGGCAGTTCTTC. This codes for CAISESFRASGQFF.

This chain joins TRBV9 and TRBJ1-6; D uncertain. Germline V gene lookup returns CDR1 SGDLS and CDR2 YYNGEE. V lost 0 bases to trimming and J lost 5 bases, with 6 bases between them. CDR3 length: 14 amino acids. The CDR3 protein is CASSVALNNSPLHF. The DNA for the CDR3 is TGTGCCAGCAGCGTAGCACTAAATAATTCACCCCTCCACTTT.

The table lists this clonotype with a few counts. This chain links TRBV6-1 with TRBJ2-2; D is uncertain. CDR1 is MNHNS, CDR2 SASEGT, per germline. This CDR3 spans 13 amino acids. Trimming pared 6 bases from V and 2 bases from J, leaving 7 bases between. This CDR3 is CASRQTNTGELFF. CDR3 coding DNA: TGTGCCAGCAGGCAGACTAACACCGGGGAGCTGTTTTTT.

This clonotype showed up many times. The chain carries TRBV24-1 and TRBJ2-3, with D perhaps TRBD2 (7 bases). The CDR3 is made up of 13 amino acids. V was cut by 5 bases and J by 11 bases, with 16 bases left in between. Germline values: CDR1 KGHDR, CDR2 SFDVKD. CDR3 coding DNA: TGTGCCACCAGTGGCTGGGGGGGGGACAAGCAGTATTTT. Translation: CATSGWGGDKQYF.

This clonotype came up many times. V and J are TRBV19 and TRBJ1-5; 7 positions match TRBD1. The germline V gene has CDR1 LNHDA and CDR2 SQIVND (reference sequence). This CDR3 has 14 amino acids. V lost 7 bases, J lost 4 bases, and 7 bases stayed unmatched. CDR3 in amino acids: CASKAQGSNQPQHF. In nucleotides, the CDR3 is TGTGCCAGTAAGGCACAGGGGTCAAATCAGCCCCAGCATTTT.

The chain couples TRBV10-3 to TRBJ1-3; no firm D call. CDR3 length equals 14 residues. Trimming left V 0 bases short and J 4 bases short, with 7 bases between. The germline V gene has CDR1 ENHRY and CDR2 SYGVKD. The CDR3 coding sequence is TGTGCCATCAGTGAGTCGATACAGGGAAACACCATATATTTT. Its protein is CAISESIQGNTIYF.

As to this clonotype: This may stem from a read error, because a much larger clone lies one nucleotide away. This chain uses TRBV20-1 with TRBJ2-3; weak D call: TRBD1 (5 bases). The CDR3 totals 14 residues. Germline V lookup: CDR1 DFQATT, CDR2 SNEGSKA (reference sequence). CDR3 in amino acids: CWTGFHRSGDTLYF. The DNA of the CDR3 is TGCTGGACGGGTTTCCACAGGTCTGGGGATACGCTGTATTTT.

This clonotype was found many times. The chain carries TRBV28 and TRBJ2-7; TRBD2 agrees at 11 bases. Germline V lookup: CDR1 MDHEN, CDR2 SYDVKM. V was clipped by 3 bases and J by 6 bases; unmatched bases: 7. The length of the CDR3 is 15 residues. The CDR3 DNA sequence: TGTGCCAGCAGTTTGACGGGGCTAGCGGGAGGCGAGCAGTACTTC. Translating it yields CASSLTGLAGGEQYF. Variable domain in full (rest from reference TRBV28 and TRBJ2-7): DVKVTQSSRYLVKRTGEKVFLECVQDMDHENMFWYRQDPGLGLRLIYFSYDVKMKEKGDIPEGYSVSREKKERFSLILESASTNQTSMYLCASSLTGLAGGEQYFGPGTRLTVT.

The table lists this clonotype with a few counts. The chain couples TRBV5-6 to TRBJ2-4; 7 nucleotides align to TRBD2. This CDR3 is built from 15 residues. Germline V CDR1 and CDR2: SGHDT, YYEEEE. The V and J ends lost 3 bases and 3 bases, in that order; junction bases with no gene match: 6. CDR3 nucleotide sequence: TGTGCCAGCAGCTCCCTTACTAGCGACAAAAACATTCAGTACTTC. Translating it yields CASSSLTSDKNIQYF.

This clonotype has ten or more counts. The genes are TRBV20-1 and TRBJ2-1, with TRBD2 identical over 7 bases. The CDR3 has 15 residues. V lost 5 bases to trimming and J lost 9 bases; unmatched junction nucleotides: 16. Germline V gene lookup returns CDR1 DFQATT and CDR2 SNEGSKA (reference sequence). CDR3 sequence: CSAPFRRGRAPEQFF. DNA for the CDR3: TGCAGTGCTCCCTTTCGTCGGGGGAGGGCCCCTGAGCAGTTCTTC.

This clonotype was seen ten or more times. This rearrangement joins TRBV6-5 to TRBJ1-2; 7 bases agree with TRBD1. Germline-derived CDR1 and CDR2 are MNHEY and SVGAGI. J was trimmed by 6 bases and V by 4 bases; bases with no gene match: 11. The CDR3 extends over 15 amino acids. The CDR3: CASSWDSKGRNGYTF. The CDR3 DNA sequence: TGTGCCAGCAGTTGGGACAGTAAGGGTAGGAATGGCTACACCTTC.

This clonotype appeared many times. The rearrangement links TRBV27 to TRBJ1-1; D is ambiguous. From germline, CDR1 is MNHEY and CDR2 SMNVEV (reference sequence). The CDR3 runs to 15 residues. V shed 5 bases and J shed 7 bases, with 20 bases lying between them. In DNA form, the CDR3 reads TGTGCCAGCAGTGGCAGGCTCCCAAGGGAGGATGAAGCTTTCTTT. Translation: CASSGRLPREDEAFF.